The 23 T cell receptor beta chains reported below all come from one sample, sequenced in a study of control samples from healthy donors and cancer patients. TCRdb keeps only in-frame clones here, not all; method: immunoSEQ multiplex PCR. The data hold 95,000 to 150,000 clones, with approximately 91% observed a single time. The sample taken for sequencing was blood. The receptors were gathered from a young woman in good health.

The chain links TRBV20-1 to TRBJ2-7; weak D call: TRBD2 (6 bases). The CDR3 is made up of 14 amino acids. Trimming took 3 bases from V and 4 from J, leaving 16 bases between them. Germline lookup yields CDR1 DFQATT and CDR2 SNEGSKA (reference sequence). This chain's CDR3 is CSASGGSLRYEQYF. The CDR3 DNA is TGCAGTGCTAGTGGGGGGTCGCTTAGATACGAGCAGTACTTC.

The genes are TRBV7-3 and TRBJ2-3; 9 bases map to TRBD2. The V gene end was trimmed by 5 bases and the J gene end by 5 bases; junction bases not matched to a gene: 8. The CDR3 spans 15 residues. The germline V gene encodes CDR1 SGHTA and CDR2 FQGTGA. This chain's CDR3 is CASSLRRGGLDTQYF. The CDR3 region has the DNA TGTGCCAGCAGCCTTAGGCGGGGGGGCCTAGATACGCAGTATTTT.

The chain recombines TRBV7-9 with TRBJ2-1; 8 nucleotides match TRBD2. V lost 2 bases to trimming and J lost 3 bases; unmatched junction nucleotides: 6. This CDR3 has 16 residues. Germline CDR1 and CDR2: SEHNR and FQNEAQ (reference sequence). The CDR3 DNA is TGTGCCAGCAGCTTAATTGTCCTAGCGGGCTACAATGAGCAGTTCTTC. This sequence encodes CASSLIVLAGYNEQFF.

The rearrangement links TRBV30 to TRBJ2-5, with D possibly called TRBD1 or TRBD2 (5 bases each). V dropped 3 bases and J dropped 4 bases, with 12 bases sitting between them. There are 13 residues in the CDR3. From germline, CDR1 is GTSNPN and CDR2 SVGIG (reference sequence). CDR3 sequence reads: CAWSRGERETQYF. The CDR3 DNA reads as TGTGCCTGGAGCAGAGGGGAAAGAGAGACCCAGTACTTC. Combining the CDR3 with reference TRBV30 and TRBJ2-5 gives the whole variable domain SQTIHQWPATLVQPVGSPLSLECTVEGTSNPNLYWYRQAAGRGLQLLFYSVGIGQISSEVPQNLSASRPQDRQFILSSKKLLLSDSGFYLCAWSRGERETQYFGPGTRLLVL.

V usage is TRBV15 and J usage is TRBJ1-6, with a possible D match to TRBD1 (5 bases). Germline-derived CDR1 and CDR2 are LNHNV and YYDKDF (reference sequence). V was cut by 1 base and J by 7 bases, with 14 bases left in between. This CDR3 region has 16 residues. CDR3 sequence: CATSRGAAGGNSPLHF. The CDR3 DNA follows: TGTGCCACCAGCAGAGGCGCCGCTGGGGGGAATTCACCCCTCCACTTT.

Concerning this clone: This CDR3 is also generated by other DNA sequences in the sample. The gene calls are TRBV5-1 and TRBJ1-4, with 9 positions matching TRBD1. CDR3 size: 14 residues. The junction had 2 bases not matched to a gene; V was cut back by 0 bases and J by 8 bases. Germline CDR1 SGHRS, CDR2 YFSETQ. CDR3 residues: CASSLAGQGEKLFF. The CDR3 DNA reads TGCGCCAGCAGCTTGGCCGGACAGGGGGAAAAACTGTTTTTT.

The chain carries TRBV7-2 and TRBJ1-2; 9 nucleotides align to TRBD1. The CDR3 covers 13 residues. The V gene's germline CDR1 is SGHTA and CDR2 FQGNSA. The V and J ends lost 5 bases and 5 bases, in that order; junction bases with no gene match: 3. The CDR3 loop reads CASSPDRGYGYTF. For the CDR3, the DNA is TGTGCCAGCAGCCCGGACAGGGGATATGGCTACACCTTC.

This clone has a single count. CDR3 amino acids: CASTTSGGMDTQYF. The CDR3 DNA follows: TGTGCCAGCACGACTAGCGGGGGGATGGACACGCAGTATTTT. The V gene is TRBV6-5, the J gene TRBJ2-3, with 13 nucleotides matching TRBD2. The V gene's germline CDR1 is MNHEY and CDR2 SVGAGI. The CDR3 is made up of 14 amino acids. Trimming at V came to 7 bases and at J to 9 bases, leaving 7 bases not matched to a gene.

The CDR3 sequence is CASSYRGRNQPQHF. In nucleotides, the CDR3 is TGTGCCAGCAGTTACAGGGGCCGGAATCAGCCCCAGCATTTT. The V gene is TRBV6-2 or TRBV6-3, the J gene TRBJ1-5, with a tentative D call TRBD1 (5 bases). The germline gives CDR1 MNHEY, CDR2 SVGEGT. The germline V and J ends were trimmed by 2 bases and 4 bases, with 9 bases remaining between them. The CDR3 has 14 residues.

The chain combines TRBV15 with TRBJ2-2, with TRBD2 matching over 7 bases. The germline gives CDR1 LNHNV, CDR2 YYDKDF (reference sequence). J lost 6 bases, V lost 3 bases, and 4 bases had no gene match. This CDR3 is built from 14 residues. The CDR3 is CATSSGRASGELFF. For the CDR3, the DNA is TGTGCCACCAGCAGTGGGAGGGCCTCCGGGGAGCTGTTTTTT. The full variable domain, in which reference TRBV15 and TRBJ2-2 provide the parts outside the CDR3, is DAMVIQNPRYQVTQFGKPVTLSCSQTLNHNVMYWYQQKSSQAPKLLFHYYDKDFNNEADTPDNFQSRRPNTSFCFLDIRSPGLGDTAMYLCATSSGRASGELFFGEGSRLTVL.

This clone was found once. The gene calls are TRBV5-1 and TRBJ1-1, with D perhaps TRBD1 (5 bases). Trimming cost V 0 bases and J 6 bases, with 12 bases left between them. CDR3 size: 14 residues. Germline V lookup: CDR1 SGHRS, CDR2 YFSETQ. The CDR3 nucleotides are TGCGCCAGCAGCTTGGCCAGGGATGGGGCTGAAGCTTTCTTT. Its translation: CASSLARDGAEAFF. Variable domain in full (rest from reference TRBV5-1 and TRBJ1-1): KAGVTQTPRYLIKTRGQQVTLSCSPISGHRSVSWYQQTPGQGLQFLFEYFSETQRNKGNFPGRFSGRQFSNSRSEMNVSTLELGDSALYLCASSLARDGAEAFFGQGTRLTVV.

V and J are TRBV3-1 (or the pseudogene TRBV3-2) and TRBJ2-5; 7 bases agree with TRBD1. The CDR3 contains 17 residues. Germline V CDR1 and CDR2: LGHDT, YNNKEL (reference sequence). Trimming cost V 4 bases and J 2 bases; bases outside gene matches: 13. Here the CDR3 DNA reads TGTGCCAGCAGCCCCAGAAACCCAAGACAGGGTCAAGAGACCCAGTACTTC. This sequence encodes CASSPRNPRQGQETQYF.

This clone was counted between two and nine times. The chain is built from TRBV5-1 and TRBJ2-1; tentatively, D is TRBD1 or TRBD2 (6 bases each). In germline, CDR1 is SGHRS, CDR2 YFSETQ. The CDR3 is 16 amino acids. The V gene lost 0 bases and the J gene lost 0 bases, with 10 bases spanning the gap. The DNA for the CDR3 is TGCGCCAGCAGCTTGGGGGGGGCGAGCTCCTACAATGAGCAGTTCTTC. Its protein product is CASSLGGASSYNEQFF.

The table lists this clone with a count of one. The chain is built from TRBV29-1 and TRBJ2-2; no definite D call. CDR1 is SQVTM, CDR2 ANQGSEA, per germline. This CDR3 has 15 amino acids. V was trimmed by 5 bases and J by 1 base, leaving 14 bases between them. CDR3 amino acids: CSVQVGTLNTGELFF. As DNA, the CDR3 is TGCAGCGTTCAAGTTGGAACACTGAACACCGGGGAGCTGTTTTTT.

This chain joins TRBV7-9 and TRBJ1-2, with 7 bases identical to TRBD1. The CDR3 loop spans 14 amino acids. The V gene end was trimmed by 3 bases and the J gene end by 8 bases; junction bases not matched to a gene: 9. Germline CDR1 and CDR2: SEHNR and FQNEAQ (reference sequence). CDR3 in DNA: TGTGCCAGCAGCTTTTATCTTTCAGGGGGAGGCTACACCTTC. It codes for CASSFYLSGGGYTF.

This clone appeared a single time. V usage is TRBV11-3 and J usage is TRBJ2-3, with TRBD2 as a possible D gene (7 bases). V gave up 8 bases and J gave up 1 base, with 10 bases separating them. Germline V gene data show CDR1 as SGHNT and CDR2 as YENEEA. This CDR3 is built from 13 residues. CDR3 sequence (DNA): TGTGCCAGCGGGGGGGCCGGCACAGATACGCAGTATTTT. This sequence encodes CASGGAGTDTQYF.

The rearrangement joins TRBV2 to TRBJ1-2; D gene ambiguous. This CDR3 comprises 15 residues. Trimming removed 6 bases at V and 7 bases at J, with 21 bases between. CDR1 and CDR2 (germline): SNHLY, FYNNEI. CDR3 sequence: CASSPVVTLKGGYTF. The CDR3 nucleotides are TGTGCCAGCAGCCCCGTGGTGACTCTAAAGGGTGGCTACACCTTC.

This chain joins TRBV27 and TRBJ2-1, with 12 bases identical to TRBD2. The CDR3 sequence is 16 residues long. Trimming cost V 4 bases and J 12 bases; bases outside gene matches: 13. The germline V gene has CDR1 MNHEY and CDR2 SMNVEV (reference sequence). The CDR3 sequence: CASSSGTSGRWGVQFF. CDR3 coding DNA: TGTGCCAGCAGTTCCGGGACTAGCGGGCGCTGGGGGGTGCAGTTCTTC.

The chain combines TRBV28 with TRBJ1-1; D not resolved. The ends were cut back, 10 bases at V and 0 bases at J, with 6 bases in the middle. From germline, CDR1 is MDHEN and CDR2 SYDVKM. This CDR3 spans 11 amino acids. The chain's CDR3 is CATTLNTEAFF. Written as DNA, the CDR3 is TGTGCCACCACATTGAACACTGAAGCTTTCTTT.

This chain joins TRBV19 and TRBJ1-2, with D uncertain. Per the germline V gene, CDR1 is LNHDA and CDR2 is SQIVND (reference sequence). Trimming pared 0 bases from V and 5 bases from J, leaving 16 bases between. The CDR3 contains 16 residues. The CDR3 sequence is CASSIDNPAGGYGYTF. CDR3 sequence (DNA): TGTGCCAGTAGTATAGATAACCCTGCAGGAGGTTATGGCTACACCTTC.

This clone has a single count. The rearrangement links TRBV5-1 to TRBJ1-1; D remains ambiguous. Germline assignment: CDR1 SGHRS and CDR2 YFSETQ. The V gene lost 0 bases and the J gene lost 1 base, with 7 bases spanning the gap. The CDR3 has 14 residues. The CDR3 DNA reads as TGCGCCAGCAGCTTGGCTCGGGCGAACACTGAAGCTTTCTTT. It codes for CASSLARANTEAFF.

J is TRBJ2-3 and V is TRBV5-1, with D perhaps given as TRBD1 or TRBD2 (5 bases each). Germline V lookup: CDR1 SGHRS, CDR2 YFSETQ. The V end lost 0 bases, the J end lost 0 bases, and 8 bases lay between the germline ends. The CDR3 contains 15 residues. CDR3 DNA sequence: TGCGCCAGCAGCTTGGTCGGGGCTAGCACAGATACGCAGTATTTT. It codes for CASSLVGASTDTQYF.

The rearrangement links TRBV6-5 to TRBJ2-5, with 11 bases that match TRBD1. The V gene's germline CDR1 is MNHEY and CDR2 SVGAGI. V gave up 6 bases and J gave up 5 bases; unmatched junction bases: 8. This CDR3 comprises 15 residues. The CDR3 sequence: CASRPDRGLGETQYF. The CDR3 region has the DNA TGTGCCAGCAGACCGGACAGGGGGCTAGGGGAGACCCAGTACTTC.